This is a list of T cell receptor beta chains from one sample in a study of siplizumab effects on memory and regulatory T cells. Data came from immunoSEQ multiplex PCR; TCRdb stores just in-frame clones and leaves some out. This repertoire shows roughly 120,000 clones, roughly 94% found once; its top ten account for 1.5% to 2%. The source material was non-Treg CD4+ T cells sorted from blood. All receptors come from a human donor in good health. Both conserved end residues are part of each CDR3. The D gene is left open where the match is weak. A clone size is listed for some rows: how often the clone was seen (once, few, many), or a class if it is expanded.

TRBV2	.	.	TRBJ2-7	CASSEGSAPKEQYF	TGTGCCAGCAGTGAAGGGTCTGCCCCTAAAGAGCAGTACTTC
TRBV14	.	.	TRBJ1-2	CASSPSGHYGYTF	TGTGCCAGCAGCCCATCGGGGCACTATGGCTACACCTTC
TRBV6-5	.	.	TRBJ1-1	CASTPRGGAEAFF	TGTGCCAGCACCCCCCGGGGGGGGGCTGAAGCTTTCTTT
TRBV7-9	TRBD2	.	TRBJ2-5	CASSSGTSGPLETQYF	TGTGCCAGCAGCTCCGGGACTAGCGGGCCTCTGGAGACCCAGTACTTC
TRBV15	TRBD1	.	TRBJ1-5	CATSRGQGNQPQHF	TGTGCCACCAGCAGAGGACAGGGGAATCAGCCCCAGCATTTT
TRBV11-3	.	.	TRBJ2-3	CASSPGLQPSTDTQYF	TGTGCCAGCAGCCCGGGACTTCAACCTAGCACAGATACGCAGTATTTT
TRBV28	TRBD1	.	TRBJ1-2	CASSLGGQNYGYTF	TGTGCCAGCAGTTTAGGGGGACAGAACTATGGCTACACCTTC
TRBV11-2	.	.	TRBJ1-3	CASSSKPPTLTGTIYF	TGTGCCAGCAGCTCGAAACCACCAACCCTGACAGGCACCATATATTTT
TRBV12-5	TRBD2	.	TRBJ2-1	CASGLGGRSYNEQFF	TGTGCTAGTGGTTTAGGCGGGAGATCCTACAATGAGCAGTTCTTC
TRBV6-5	TRBD1	.	TRBJ2-5	CASSRDRGKETQYF	TGTGCCAGCAGCCGCGACAGGGGGAAAGAGACCCAGTACTTC
TRBV6-5	.	.	TRBJ1-2	CASSYSPGQGYGYTF	TGTGCCAGCAGTTACTCGCCTGGGCAGGGGTATGGCTACACCTTC
TRBV9	.	.	TRBJ1-1	CASSVVSGNNEAFF	TGTGCCAGCAGCGTAGTTTCAGGCAACAATGAAGCTTTCTTT
TRBV6-5	.	.	TRBJ2-4	CASSYSDRINIQYF	TGTGCCAGCAGTTACTCGGACCGGATTAACATTCAGTACTTC
TRBV5-4	TRBD1	.	TRBJ1-6	CASSLGVETGFVSPLHF	TGTGCCAGCAGCTTAGGGGTTGAGACAGGGTTCGTTTCACCCCTCCACTTT
TRBV6-5	.	.	TRBJ2-2	CASSSSLAGGTGELFF	TGTGCCAGCAGTTCGTCCTTAGCCGGCGGCACCGGGGAGCTGTTTTTT
TRBV28	.	.	TRBJ2-2	CASRSTGELFF	TGTGCCAGCAGGTCAACCGGGGAGCTGTTTTTT
TRBV2	TRBD2	few	TRBJ2-2	CASSGLAGGPGELFF	TGTGCCAGCAGTGGCCTAGCGGGGGGGCCCGGGGAGCTGTTTTTT
TRBV7-9	.	once	TRBJ2-7	CASSSRRDGGNEQYF	TGTGCCAGCAGCTCCCGGCGGGACGGAGGAAACGAGCAGTACTTC
TRBV2	.	.	TRBJ2-2	CASRAGSTNTGELFF	TGTGCCAGCAGGGCAGGGAGTACGAACACCGGGGAGCTGTTTTTT
TRBV7-2	.	.	TRBJ2-3	CASSLGDLDTQYF	TGTGCCAGCAGCTTAGGTGATTTGGATACGCAGTATTTT
TRBV2	.	.	TRBJ2-1	CASSEVPRAPYNEQFF	TGTGCCAGCAGTGAAGTCCCCAGGGCCCCCTACAATGAGCAGTTCTTC
TRBV21-1	.	few	TRBJ2-7	CASSKALPGGHEQYF	TGTGCCAGCAGCAAAGCGCTACCGGGAGGACACGAGCAGTACTTC
TRBV6-1	.	.	TRBJ1-2	CASKVAGSGVEGYTF	TGTGCCAGCAAGGTGGCAGGGAGTGGAGTAGAGGGCTACACCTTC
TRBV7-9	TRBD1	.	TRBJ2-5	CASSLQGEETQYF	TGTGCCAGCAGCTTACAGGGGGAAGAGACCCAGTACTTC
TRBV15	.	.	TRBJ2-1	CATSRDTHREQFF	TGTGCCACCAGCAGAGATACCCATCGTGAGCAGTTCTTC
TRBV15	.	.	TRBJ1-3	CATSSGGGSGNTIYF	TGTGCCACCAGCAGCGGGGGGGGCTCTGGAAACACCATATATTTT
TRBV27	.	once	TRBJ1-5	CASSLRGTSLALYGNQPQHF	TGTGCCAGCAGTTTAAGGGGGACATCCCTAGCCCTATATGGCAATCAGCCCCAGCATTTT
TRBV6-1	.	.	TRBJ2-7	CASSAEHEQYF	TGTGCCAGCAGTGCAGAACACGAGCAGTACTTC
TRBV6-1	.	.	TRBJ1-1	CASREIVSTEAFF	TGTGCCAGCAGGGAGATTGTTAGCACTGAAGCTTTCTTT
TRBV5-6	.	.	TRBJ1-5	CASSSYRNRNQPQHF	TGTGCCAGCAGCTCCTACAGGAATCGAAATCAGCCCCAGCATTTT